What follows describes a single T cell receptor (beta chain). Trimming cost V 3 bases and J 5 bases, with 11 bases left between them. CDR1 and CDR2 (germline): ENHRY, SYGVKD. The CDR3 loop spans 13 amino acids. The study drew participants aged about 18 to 95 years from some 23 US areas. This record belongs to a study of blood T cell repertoires in COVID-19. Study context: Acute and convalescent COVID-19 specimens originated in the United States, Italy and Spain. T cells, B-cell-depleted T cells, or PBMCs supplied cDNA or gDNA.

Data came from immunoSEQ multiplex PCR; TCRdb stores just in-frame clones and leaves some out. This repertoire shows 300,000 to 400,000 clones, roughly nine tenths found once; its top ten account for 2% to 3%. The chain links TRBV10-3 to TRBJ2-7; TRBD2 is a possible D gene (7 bases). Specimen: PBMCs or T cells enriched from blood (not recorded which). The sequence derives from a man in his fifties or sixties who had recovered from COVID-19. CDR3 region: CAISDRGGDEQYF. The CDR3 nucleotides read TGTGCCATCAGTGACAGGGGAGGGGACGAGCAGTACTTC.